The 8 T cell receptor beta chains presented below share a single source sample, sequenced in a study of Ad26.COV2.S vaccination and SARS-CoV-2 variants. Produced via immunoSEQ multiplex PCR; TCRdb's table is partial and in-frame only. The sample lists about 180,000 clones, around 88% occurring once. Sequences were derived from peripheral blood, sampled after recovery from COVID-19. These receptors were collected from a human donor who had recovered from COVID-19.

The V gene is TRBV9, the J gene TRBJ1-5, with TRBD1 identical over 8 bases. Germline values: CDR1 SGDLS, CDR2 YYNGEE. The CDR3 has 13 residues. V trimming: 3 bases; J trimming: 6 bases; junction bases outside the gene matches: 2. The CDR3 reads CASSGGTGQPQHF. The CDR3 DNA reads as TGTGCCAGCAGCGGTGGGACAGGTCAGCCCCAGCATTTT. The full variable domain, with the rest looked up from reference TRBV9 and TRBJ1-5, is DSGVTQTPKHLITATGQRVTLRCSPRSGDLSVYWYQQSLDQGLQFLIQYYNGEERAKGNILERFSAQQFPDLHSELNLSSLELGDSALYFCASSGGTGQPQHFGDGTRLSIL.

In its sample, this clone was seen once. The V call is TRBV19, the J call TRBJ1-1; the match to TRBD1 covers 7 bases. Germline assignment: CDR1 LNHDA and CDR2 SQIVND (reference sequence). This CDR3 is 12 amino acids long. Trimming cost V 10 bases and J 4 bases; bases outside gene matches: 6. The CDR3 here is CATQGGPTEAFF. In nucleotides, the CDR3 is TGTGCCACCCAGGGGGGGCCCACTGAAGCTTTCTTT.

DNA of the CDR3: TGTGCCAGCAACCCAGACACCGGGGAGCTGTTTTTT. It encodes CASNPDTGELFF. The chain carries TRBV25-1 and TRBJ2-2, with D uncertain. This CDR3 contains 12 residues. Looked up from germline, CDR1 is MGHDK and CDR2 is SYGVNS. Trimming took off 7 bases at V and 3 bases at J, with 6 bases between the two ends.

V and J are TRBV7-2 and TRBJ2-3; no definite D call. The germline V gene encodes CDR1 SGHTA and CDR2 FQGNSA. The CDR3 has 13 amino acids. The germline V and J ends were trimmed by 2 bases and 5 bases, with 8 bases remaining between them. The CDR3 loop reads CASSLPPLDTQYF. CDR3 DNA sequence: TGTGCCAGCAGCTTACCCCCACTAGATACGCAGTATTTT. The complete variable domain, with remaining parts taken from reference TRBV7-2 and TRBJ2-3, reads GAGVSQSPSNKVTEKGKDVELRCDPISGHTALYWYRQSLGQGLEFLIYFQGNSAPDKSGLPSDRFSAERTGGSVSTLTIQRTQQEDSAVYLCASSLPPLDTQYFGPGTRLTVL.

The V call is TRBV5-4, the J call TRBJ2-2; 10 bases are shared with TRBD2. This CDR3 comprises 17 residues. CDR1 and CDR2 from the germline V gene are SGHNT and YYREEE (reference sequence). The junction had 5 bases not matched to a gene; V was cut back by 0 bases and J by 3 bases. CDR3 loop: CASSLVTSGVHTGELFF. The DNA of the CDR3 is TGTGCCAGCAGCTTGGTAACTAGCGGGGTGCACACCGGGGAGCTGTTTTTT.

The chain has TRBV5-1 and TRBJ2-3; unclear D gene. The CDR3 contains 16 residues. Looked up from germline, CDR1 is SGHRS and CDR2 is YFSETQ. Between the trimmed V and J ends, which lost 1 base and 0 bases, there was a span of 12 bases. The CDR3 protein is CASSLSPISSTDTQYF. The CDR3 coding sequence is TGCGCCAGCAGCTTGAGTCCGATCTCAAGCACAGATACGCAGTATTTT.

In this sample, this clone turned up once. The chain joins TRBV2 to TRBJ1-2; D remains ambiguous. The CDR3 has 13 residues. Germline CDR1 SNHLY, CDR2 FYNNEI. With 2 bases removed from V and 4 bases from J, the gap between germline ends came to 8 bases. For the CDR3, the DNA is TGTGCCAGCAGTGAATCGTCGGTCTATGGCTACACCTTC. This encodes CASSESSVYGYTF.

The chain carries TRBV6-5 and TRBJ2-2; 11 bases are shared with TRBD1. This CDR3 spans 15 amino acids. Germline lookup yields CDR1 MNHEY and CDR2 SVGAGI. Trimming at V came to 3 bases and at J to 5 bases, leaving 2 bases not matched to a gene. CDR3: CASSYGQGATGELFF. CDR3 in DNA: TGTGCCAGCAGTTATGGACAGGGGGCAACCGGGGAGCTGTTTTTT.